The 19 T cell receptor beta chains below come from one sample, sequenced in a study of blood T cell repertoires in COVID-19. Generated by immunoSEQ multiplex PCR, the TCRdb table keeps only in-frame clones and is missing some. The sample lists 20,000 to 30,000 clones; more than 90% were seen once. What was sequenced was peripheral blood. The origin of the receptors is a human donor in a cohort sampled during active COVID-19.

This clone was seen a handful of times. V is TRBV5-8 and J is TRBJ1-4, with 8 bases that match TRBD1. V lost 4 bases, J lost 6 bases, and 8 bases stayed unmatched. CDR1 is SGHTS, CDR2 YDEGEE, per germline. The CDR3 totals 15 residues. The CDR3 region has the DNA TGTGCCAGCAGCGAAAGGGGACAGGCGGATGAAAAACTGTTTTTT. Residues: CASSERGQADEKLFF.

The V gene is TRBV2, the J gene TRBJ2-1, with a tentative D call TRBD2 (5 bases). Germline loops: CDR1 SNHLY, CDR2 FYNNEI. This CDR3 contains 14 residues. Trimming removed 7 bases at V and 10 bases at J, with 20 bases between. CDR3 loop: CASNTGSREPEQFF. The CDR3 DNA sequence: TGTGCCAGCAATACCGGGTCCCGGGAACCGGAGCAGTTCTTC.

The chain recombines TRBV10-2 with TRBJ2-4, with D perhaps TRBD1 (6 bases). The CDR3 sequence is 14 residues long. Trimming removed 2 bases at V and 7 bases at J, with 12 bases between. Germline V CDR1 and CDR2: WSHSY, SAAADI. CDR3 residues: CASSEPQGWNIQYF. The CDR3 DNA reads as TGCGCCAGCAGTGAGCCTCAGGGGTGGAACATTCAGTACTTC.

This sequence joins TRBV29-1 and TRBJ2-3, with TRBD1 matching 9 bases. Germline loops: CDR1 SQVTM, CDR2 ANQGSEA. Trimming removed 6 bases from V and 4 bases from J; junction bases left unmatched: 8. The CDR3 is made up of 14 amino acids. The CDR3 DNA follows: TGCAGCGTACCCGACAGGGGGACGGCAGATACGCAGTATTTT. As protein: CSVPDRGTADTQYF.

The rearrangement links TRBV4-3 to TRBJ2-2; TRBD1 agrees at 11 bases. The V gene end was trimmed by 2 bases and the J gene end by 6 bases; junction bases not matched to a gene: 8. The CDR3 runs to 17 residues. The germline gives CDR1 LGHNA, CDR2 YSLEER. The CDR3, as DNA: TGCGCCAGCAGCCAAAGGACAGGGGGCGGTCGCGCCGGGGAGCTGTTTTTT. This encodes CASSQRTGGGRAGELFF.

This clone was picked up one time. The chain recombines TRBV24-1 with TRBJ1-5, with TRBD1 matching 7 bases. The CDR3 runs 13 residues. J lost 3 bases, V lost 9 bases, and 4 bases had no gene match. Per the germline V gene, CDR1 is KGHDR and CDR2 is SFDVKD. CDR3: CATQGTANQPQHF. The CDR3 DNA reads as TGTGCCACCCAGGGGACAGCCAATCAGCCCCAGCATTTT.

The chain couples TRBV10-3 to TRBJ1-1; D call uncertain. V gave up 11 bases and J gave up 0 bases, with 19 bases separating them. This CDR3 has 15 amino acids. CDR1 and CDR2 (germline): ENHRY, SYGVKD. The CDR3 nucleotides read TGTGCCTCATCTGTCGGCGGGTCGATGAACACTGAAGCTTTCTTT. Amino acid sequence: CASSVGGSMNTEAFF.

The chain is built from TRBV11-3 and TRBJ2-1; a possible D gene is TRBD2 (6 bases). The CDR3 length is 13 residues. Germline assignment: CDR1 SGHNT and CDR2 YENEEA. Deletions cut 4 bases from V and 6 bases from J, with 10 bases between. The CDR3 loop is CASSSGTSNEQFF. CDR3 bases: TGTGCCAGCAGCTCCGGGACTTCCAATGAGCAGTTCTTC.

This chain uses TRBV28 with TRBJ2-2, with D possibly being TRBD2 (6 bases). V was clipped by 5 bases and J by 0 bases, with 25 bases between them. There are 20 residues in the CDR3. CDR1 and CDR2 from the germline V gene are MDHEN and SYDVKM. The CDR3, as DNA: TGTGCCAGCAGTCTTTACCCACTAGCCCGGGGACTTTCGAACACCGGGGAGCTGTTTTTT. This codes for CASSLYPLARGLSNTGELFF.

V and J are TRBV19 and TRBJ2-1; D possibly corresponds to TRBD1 (5 bases). Per the germline V gene, CDR1 is LNHDA and CDR2 is SQIVND (reference sequence). Trimming pared 6 bases from V and 6 bases from J, leaving 12 bases between. The CDR3 spans 13 residues. The CDR3 sequence: CASSLGALNEQFF. As DNA, the CDR3 is TGTGCCAGTAGCTTAGGGGCTCTCAATGAGCAGTTCTTC. The full variable domain, in which reference TRBV19 and TRBJ2-1 provide the parts outside the CDR3, is DGGITQSPKYLFRKEGQNVTLSCEQNLNHDAMYWYRQDPGQGLRLIYYSQIVNDFQKGDIAEGYSVSREKKESFPLTVTSAQKNPTAFYLCASSLGALNEQFFGPGTRLTVL.

This rearrangement joins TRBV11-1 to TRBJ1-3, with D possibly matching TRBD1 (6 bases). Germline V CDR1 and CDR2: SGHAT, FQDESV (reference sequence). Trimming removed 6 bases from V and 7 bases from J, with 16 bases in between. The CDR3 has 14 amino acids. The CDR3, as DNA: TGTGCCAGCAGTCGGACAGACCTTCGTAACACCATATATTTT. This encodes CASSRTDLRNTIYF.

The rearrangement links TRBV15 to TRBJ2-7, with D possibly matching TRBD2 (5 bases). Between the trimmed V and J ends, which lost 1 base and 1 base, there was a span of 11 bases. Germline loops: CDR1 LNHNV, CDR2 YYDKDF (reference sequence). The CDR3 contains 15 residues. The CDR3 here is CATSRAGWESYEQYF. The CDR3, as DNA: TGTGCCACCAGCAGAGCGGGTTGGGAGTCCTACGAGCAGTACTTC.

The J gene is TRBJ1-5, the V gene TRBV19; 8 bases are a match to TRBD1. Germline CDR1 and CDR2: LNHDA and SQIVND (reference sequence). The CDR3 loop spans 15 amino acids. J lost 6 bases, V lost 2 bases, and 6 bases had no gene match. The CDR3 sequence: CASSIRTGQGQPQHF. The CDR3 region has the DNA TGTGCCAGTAGTATAAGGACAGGGCAAGGTCAGCCCCAGCATTTT.

The chain carries TRBV5-5 and TRBJ1-5; no clear D gene. Trimming pared 5 bases from V and 3 bases from J, leaving 9 bases between. CDR1 is SGHKS and CDR2 is YYEKEE in the germline V gene (reference sequence). This CDR3 is 13 amino acids long. The CDR3 DNA sequence: TGTGCCAGCAGGCCTGGAGTCAATCAGCCCCAGCATTTT. Protein product: CASRPGVNQPQHF.

V gene TRBV7-2 combines with J gene TRBJ2-7; TRBD1 aligns across 7 bases. This CDR3 contains 14 residues. V trimming: 5 bases; J trimming: 0 bases; junction bases outside the gene matches: 4. Germline V gene data show CDR1 as SGHTA and CDR2 as FQGNSA. The CDR3 DNA sequence: TGTGCCAGCAGCCAATGGGACAGCTCCTACGAGCAGTACTTC. Translating it yields CASSQWDSSYEQYF.

V and J are TRBV20-1 and TRBJ2-7; D unresolved. Trimming cost V 3 bases and J 2 bases, with 11 bases left between them. The germline V gene encodes CDR1 DFQATT and CDR2 SNEGSKA (reference sequence). There are 13 residues in the CDR3. In DNA form, the CDR3 reads TGCAGTGCTAGTCCCCGGTTACCCTACGAGCAGTACTTC. Amino acid sequence: CSASPRLPYEQYF.

The V call is TRBV20-1, the J call TRBJ2-5, with 9 bases aligning to TRBD1. The V and J ends lost 3 bases and 4 bases, in that order; junction bases with no gene match: 9. This CDR3 has 15 amino acids. Germline assignment: CDR1 DFQATT and CDR2 SNEGSKA (reference sequence). CDR3 DNA: TGCAGTGCTAGTCGCGGGCGGGGACAGGGAGAGACCCAGTACTTC. Translated: CSASRGRGQGETQYF.

The CDR3 sequence: CSAREPGTAETQYF. The CDR3 DNA reads TGCAGTGCTCGTGAACCCGGGACAGCAGAGACCCAGTACTTC. The J gene is TRBJ2-5, the V gene TRBV20-1; 7 positions agree with TRBD1. Unmatched junction bases numbered 10, after V lost 5 bases and J lost 4 bases. Germline V gene sequence: CDR1 DFQATT, CDR2 SNEGSKA (reference sequence). The CDR3 is 14 amino acids.

The CDR3 loop reads CATSKQGNYEQYF. The CDR3 DNA reads as TGTGCCACCAGCAAACAGGGAAACTACGAGCAGTACTTC. This chain links TRBV24-1 with TRBJ2-7, with D possibly matching TRBD1 (6 bases). From germline, CDR1 is KGHDR and CDR2 SFDVKD. This CDR3 contains 13 residues. Trimming stripped 7 bases from V and 3 bases from J, with 12 bases between.